The 21 T cell receptor beta chains listed next were all sequenced from one sample in a study of T cell repertoires in cytomegalovirus infection. One entry per CDR3 protein, called by TCRdb with MiXCR from the reads. The sample has around 500,000 distinct CDR3 sequences; about 39% are singletons. No antigens are known for them. Sequences were derived from cultured PBMCs, sampled from culture after CMV antigen stimulation. All receptors come from a human donor in good health (CMV status not recorded). Some clones in this sample may be carry-over from other donors' samples.

The rearrangement uses TRBV4-1 and TRBJ1-1, with D possibly being TRBD1 (5 bases). V lost 4 bases and J lost 5, with 17 bases in between. CDR1 MGHRA and CDR2 YSYEKL come from the germline V gene. There are 15 residues in the CDR3. CDR3: CASSRLGEGRTEAFF. The CDR3 DNA follows: TGCGCCAGCAGCCGCCTGGGGGAAGGGAGGACTGAAGCTTTCTTT.

The chain combines TRBV7-6 with TRBJ2-4; 7 bases map to TRBD1. This CDR3 region has 16 residues. Trimming at V came to 5 bases and at J to 4 bases, leaving 11 bases not matched to a gene. Germline assignment: CDR1 SGHVS and CDR2 FNYEAQ. Here the CDR3 DNA reads TGTGCCAGCAGCACATTAACCGGGACAGAAAAAAACATTCAGTACTTC. The encoded protein is CASSTLTGTEKNIQYF.

This clonotype was picked up a small number of times. The chain has TRBV7-2 and TRBJ1-1; the D is unclear. The CDR3 is 15 residues long. Germline values: CDR1 SGHTA, CDR2 FQGNSA. V shed 5 bases and J shed 0 bases, with 13 bases lying between them. The CDR3 loop is CASSLTSSLNTEAFF. Here the CDR3 DNA reads TGTGCCAGCAGCCTGACTAGCAGCTTGAACACTGAAGCTTTCTTT.

The rearrangement joins TRBV20-1 to TRBJ2-1; 12 positions agree with TRBD2. The trim removed 0 bases at V and 9 bases at J, leaving 6 bases unmatched. CDR1 and CDR2 from the germline V gene are DFQATT and SNEGSKA (reference sequence). The CDR3 contains 15 residues. In nucleotides, the CDR3 is TGCAGTGCTAGAGATCCTAGCGGGAGGGCCGGTGAGCAGTTCTTC. The encoded protein is CSARDPSGRAGEQFF.

This clonotype has just a few counts. The chain links TRBV20-1 to TRBJ1-5; TRBD1 aligns across 7 bases. The germline CDR1 and CDR2 sequences are DFQATT and SNEGSKA (reference sequence). CDR3 length: 15 residues. The J segment lost 5 bases and the V segment lost 5 bases, leaving 12 bases of the junction unmatched. The CDR3 loop reads CSAAYGTEPYQPQHF. DNA of the CDR3: TGCAGTGCTGCCTACGGGACAGAACCCTATCAGCCCCAGCATTTT.

The V and J genes are TRBV12-3 or TRBV12-4 and TRBJ2-7; D may correspond to TRBD1 or TRBD2 (5 bases each). The germline V and J ends were trimmed by 5 bases and 4 bases, with 15 bases remaining between them. This CDR3 contains 14 residues. As DNA, the CDR3 is TGTGCCAGCAGTACTTCAGGGAGAGTTTACGAGCAGTACTTC. It specifies CASSTSGRVYEQYF.

The rearrangement links TRBV7-2 to TRBJ2-7, with TRBD1 identical over 10 bases. CDR1 and CDR2 from the germline V gene are SGHTA and FQGNSA. The ends lost 5 bases at V and 3 bases at J; junction bases unmatched: 4. The CDR3 is 14 residues long. The CDR3 protein is CASSTRTGGYEQYF. The CDR3 region has the DNA TGTGCCAGCAGCACCCGGACAGGGGGCTACGAGCAGTACTTC.

This clonotype was counted between two and nine times. The genes are TRBV7-2 and TRBJ2-5; 8 bases map to TRBD1. J lost 5 bases, V lost 5 bases, and 10 bases had no gene match. This CDR3 has 15 residues. Per germline, CDR1 SGHTA and CDR2 FQGNSA. The CDR3: CASSPRTGTWETQYF. The CDR3 coding sequence is TGTGCCAGCAGCCCACGGACAGGGACTTGGGAGACCCAGTACTTC.

The chain links TRBV4-2 to TRBJ2-1, with D possibly being TRBD1 or TRBD2 (5 bases each). The length of the CDR3 is 14 residues. Germline V gives CDR1 LGHNA, CDR2 YNFKEQ. V dropped 0 bases and J dropped 12 bases, with 15 bases sitting between them. The CDR3 DNA reads as TGTGCCAGCAGCCAAGATGGGACCGGCTTTATGCAGTTCTTC. It encodes CASSQDGTGFMQFF.

This chain connects TRBV6-8 to TRBJ1-2; D remains unclear. V gave up 5 bases and J gave up 6 bases, with 13 bases separating them. Germline loops: CDR1 MNHGY, CDR2 SAAAGT. The CDR3 runs to 13 residues. CDR3 amino acids: CASSDLDIDGYTF. The CDR3 DNA reads as TGTGCCAGCAGTGACTTAGACATCGATGGCTACACCTTC.

CDR3 protein: CASSLGGTGRDGYTF. In DNA form, the CDR3 reads TGTGCCAGCAGCTTAGGAGGGACAGGGAGAGATGGCTACACCTTC. V gene TRBV7-9 combines with J gene TRBJ1-2, with 9 nucleotides matching TRBD1. The CDR3 covers 15 residues. Germline CDR1 SEHNR, CDR2 FQNEAQ (reference sequence). J lost 6 bases, V lost 1 base, and 6 bases had no gene match.

This clonotype was seen a few times. The V gene is TRBV10-2, the J gene TRBJ2-1; a weak D match, TRBD1 (6 bases). Trimming took 3 bases from V and 8 from J, leaving 8 bases between them. Germline V CDR1 and CDR2: WSHSY, SAAADI. This CDR3 region has 12 residues. The CDR3 spells CASSEQGDEQFF. The CDR3 nucleotides read TGCGCCAGCAGTGAACAGGGCGATGAGCAGTTCTTC.

The CDR3 sequence: CASTSDGTDLPLHF. In DNA, the CDR3 is TGTGCCAGCACTTCAGACGGGACGGACTTACCCCTCCACTTT. The chain couples TRBV6-6 to TRBJ1-6, with a weak D call TRBD1 (5 bases). Trimming shortened V by 7 bases and J by 12 bases, and 19 bases separated the two germline ends. CDR3 length equals 14 residues. CDR1 MNHNY and CDR2 SVGAGI come from the germline V gene (reference sequence).

This clonotype was counted between two and nine times. This chain connects TRBV19 to TRBJ1-5; unclear D gene. The CDR3 loop spans 14 amino acids. Trimming removed 2 bases at V and 7 bases at J, with 12 bases between. The germline CDR1 and CDR2 sequences are LNHDA and SQIVND (reference sequence). As DNA, the CDR3 is TGTGCCAGTAGTATATTGTGGGGTGGCCAGCCCCAGCATTTT. Protein product: CASSILWGGQPQHF.

The chain carries TRBV6-8 and TRBJ2-1; TRBD1 agrees at 10 bases. There are 18 residues in the CDR3. Trimming at V came to 0 bases and at J to 7 bases, leaving 12 bases not matched to a gene. The germline V gene has CDR1 MNHGY and CDR2 SAAAGT. The CDR3 nucleotides are TGTGCCAGCAGTTACTCCCTGGGACAGGGGATCAACATAAATGAGCAGTTCTTC. It translates to CASSYSLGQGININEQFF.

CDR3 sequence (DNA): TGCGCCAGCAGCTTGGGGGACAGGGAGTCGAATGAGCAGTTCTTC. Its translation: CASSLGDRESNEQFF. The gene calls are TRBV5-1 and TRBJ2-1; 9 nucleotides align to TRBD1. Germline CDR1 reads SGHRS; CDR2 reads YFSETQ. The CDR3 extends over 15 amino acids. The ends lost 0 bases at V and 7 bases at J; junction bases unmatched: 5.

The chain employs TRBV5-1 and TRBJ1-1, with D perhaps matching TRBD1 (5 bases). This CDR3 spans 14 amino acids. Per germline, CDR1 SGHRS and CDR2 YFSETQ. V lost 5 bases and J 0 bases, leaving 11 bases between the germline ends. This CDR3 reads CASSRDGLNTEAFF. DNA for the CDR3: TGCGCCAGCAGTCGGGACGGATTGAACACTGAAGCTTTCTTT.

In nucleotides, the CDR3 is TGTGCCAGCAGCTTACAGGGGAACGATGAGCAGTTCTTC. As protein: CASSLQGNDEQFF. The rearrangement uses TRBV7-6 and TRBJ2-1; TRBD1 is a possible D gene (6 bases). CDR1 is SGHVS and CDR2 is FNYEAQ in the germline V gene. The CDR3 extends over 13 amino acids. V was cut by 2 bases and J by 8 bases, with 10 bases left in between.

Only a few counts were recorded for this clonotype. This rearrangement joins TRBV7-2 to TRBJ1-2; TRBD1 might be the D (5 bases). CDR3 length: 14 amino acids. Germline values: CDR1 SGHTA, CDR2 FQGNSA. Trimming stripped 1 base from V and 8 bases from J, with 14 bases between. Here the CDR3 DNA reads TGTGCCAGCAGCTTAGATGGGGGGTTTGGCGGCTACACCTTC. It codes for CASSLDGGFGGYTF. Full variable domain (outside the CDR3, taken from reference TRBV7-2 and TRBJ1-2): GAGVSQSPSNKVTEKGKDVELRCDPISGHTALYWYRQSLGQGLEFLIYFQGNSAPDKSGLPSDRFSAERTGGSVSTLTIQRTQQEDSAVYLCASSLDGGFGGYTFGSGTRLTVV.

The V and J genes are TRBV6-6 and TRBJ2-2; D assignment may be TRBD1 or TRBD2 (5 bases each). V gave up 2 bases and J gave up 0 bases, with 10 bases separating them. From germline, CDR1 is MNHNY and CDR2 SVGAGI (reference sequence). This CDR3 spans 16 amino acids. Here the CDR3 reads CASSYGGRANTGELFF. The DNA for the CDR3 is TGTGCCAGCAGTTACGGGGGACGAGCGAACACCGGGGAGCTGTTTTTT.

V usage is TRBV12-3 or TRBV12-4 and J usage is TRBJ2-1; 12 nucleotides line up with TRBD2. The CDR3 has 17 residues. The J segment lost 8 bases and the V segment lost 6 bases, leaving 14 bases of the junction unmatched. The chain's CDR3 is CASSPPGLAGGLDEQFF. The DNA for the CDR3 is TGTGCCAGCAGCCCTCCTGGGCTAGCGGGAGGGCTCGATGAGCAGTTCTTC.